This passage covers 17 T cell receptor beta chains from one sample sequenced in a study of post-analysis software for immune sequencing data. Findings of the study overall: Patients used about 5 TRBV segments, including TRBV5-6, TRBV5-1 and TRBV20-1, more often than controls.

The authors incorporated unique molecular identifiers into the TCR beta cDNA libraries. A single record per CDR3 protein comes from TCRdb applying MiXCR to the PCR reads. The repertoire has about 760,000 distinct CDR3 sequences, 25% to 30% of them found once; the top ten carry roughly 0.53%. These receptors have no known antigen. Sequencing was carried out using blood. The source is a girl aged 5 to 17 with multiple sclerosis.

J is TRBJ1-5 and V is TRBV3-1; D is possibly TRBD1 (6 bases). Trimming took off 0 bases at V and 6 bases at J, with 12 bases between the two ends. The CDR3 is made up of 15 amino acids. In germline, CDR1 is LGHDT, CDR2 YNNKEL (reference sequence). CDR3 residues: CASSQDLQGFQPQHF. For the CDR3, the DNA is TGTGCCAGCAGCCAAGATCTGCAGGGGTTTCAGCCCCAGCATTTT.

In this sample, this clonotype turned up many times. The chain recombines TRBV7-9 with TRBJ2-3; D may correspond to TRBD1 or TRBD2 (5 bases each). CDR1 is SEHNR, CDR2 FQNEAQ, per germline (reference sequence). V gave up 3 bases and J gave up 6 bases, with 13 bases separating them. The CDR3 contains 14 residues. The CDR3 loop reads CASSFSGGVDTQYF. The CDR3 DNA is TGTGCCAGCAGCTTCAGTGGGGGTGTGGATACGCAGTATTTT. Using reference TRBV7-9 and TRBJ2-3 for the parts outside the CDR3, the full variable domain is DTGVSQNPRHKITKRGQNVTFRCDPISEHNRLYWYRQTLGQGPEFLTYFQNEAQLEKSRLLSDRFSAERPKGSFSTLEIQRTEQGDSAMYLCASSFSGGVDTQYFGPGTRLTVL.

Points on this clonotype: A much larger clone lies a single base off, so this may be a read error. The chain is built from TRBV9 and TRBJ1-1, with D perhaps TRBD1 (5 bases). The CDR3 covers 13 residues. Looked up from germline, CDR1 is SGDLS and CDR2 is YYNGEE. In nucleotides, the CDR3 is TGTGTCAGCAGCGTGGGGGGGACGACTGAAGCTTTCTTT. This gives the protein CVSSVGGTTEAFF. Full variable domain (outside the CDR3, taken from reference TRBV9 and TRBJ1-1): DSGVTQTPKHLITATGQRVTLRCSPRSGDLSVYWYQQSLDQGLQFLIQYYNGEERAKGNILERFSAQQFPDLHSELNLSSLELGDSALYFCVSSVGGTTEAFFGQGTRLTVV.

This clonotype has a count of ten or more. The chain joins TRBV7-2 to TRBJ2-3, with D perhaps being TRBD1 or TRBD2 (6 bases each). V lost 5 bases and J 14 bases, leaving 20 bases between the germline ends. The CDR3 is 13 amino acids. Looked up from germline, CDR1 is SGHTA and CDR2 is FQGNSA. The CDR3 DNA sequence: TGTGCCAGCAGCCCCTCAAGGGGGGAGCGGCCGTATTTT. Protein product: CASSPSRGERPYF.

The V call is TRBV20-1, the J call TRBJ1-2; 9 bases line up with TRBD1. This CDR3 contains 14 residues. After removal of 2 bases from V and 6 bases from J, the junction contained 7 bases not matched to a gene. Germline lookup yields CDR1 DFQATT and CDR2 SNEGSKA (reference sequence). The CDR3 here is CSARSTQGAHGYTF. CDR3 DNA sequence: TGCAGTGCTAGATCTACACAGGGGGCGCATGGCTACACCTTC.

CDR3 sequence reads: CASSLDVTGGLWAYGYTF. The CDR3 bases are TGTGCCAGCAGCTTGGATGTCACAGGGGGCCTTTGGGCCTATGGCTACACCTTC. The chain couples TRBV5-6 to TRBJ1-2; 9 bases match TRBD1. Trimming took 0 bases from V and 4 from J; bases not matched to a gene: 13. The CDR3 totals 18 residues. The germline gives CDR1 SGHDT, CDR2 YYEEEE.

This clonotype appeared a few times. This chain links TRBV6-5 with TRBJ2-2; TRBD1 aligns across 10 bases. The J segment lost 5 bases and the V segment lost 4 bases, leaving 7 bases of the junction unmatched. The CDR3 totals 16 residues. Germline-derived CDR1 and CDR2 are MNHEY and SVGAGI. The CDR3 region is CASSFFGTGETGELFF. In nucleotides, the CDR3 is TGTGCCAGCAGTTTTTTCGGGACAGGGGAAACCGGGGAGCTGTTTTTT.

The chain combines TRBV20-1 with TRBJ1-1; D might be TRBD1 (5 bases). This CDR3 is built from 14 residues. Trimming cost V 2 bases and J 0 bases, with 10 bases left between them. Per the germline V gene, CDR1 is DFQATT and CDR2 is SNEGSKA (reference sequence). Here the CDR3 DNA reads TGCAGTGCTAGACGGGGCCCCATGAACACTGAAGCTTTCTTT. This gives the protein CSARRGPMNTEAFF.

The gene calls are TRBV28 and TRBJ1-2; D remains unclear. This CDR3 contains 13 residues. V lost 5 bases and J 4 bases, leaving 11 bases between the germline ends. Germline V lookup: CDR1 MDHEN, CDR2 SYDVKM. This CDR3 reads CASSPSWSYGYTF. CDR3 coding DNA: TGTGCCAGCAGTCCCTCCTGGAGCTATGGCTACACCTTC.

The V and J genes are TRBV7-9 and TRBJ2-1; 7 bases map to TRBD1. The CDR3 runs to 10 residues. After removal of 4 bases from V and 15 bases from J, the junction contained 3 bases not matched to a gene. Per the germline V gene, CDR1 is SEHNR and CDR2 is FQNEAQ (reference sequence). CDR3 protein: CASSSGTVFF. CDR3 nucleotides: TGTGCCAGCAGCTCCGGGACAGTGTTCTTC.

The rearrangement links TRBV21-1 to TRBJ2-3; the table's TRBD2 call for D was not verified on the DNA. TRBV21-1 is a documented pseudogene. This CDR3 comprises 15 residues. CDR3 sequence (DNA): TGTGCCAGCAGACCGGACGGCCCGGGCACAGATACGCAGTATTTT. Translating it yields CASRPDGPGTDTQYF.

This clonotype was counted only a few times. The J gene is TRBJ2-7, the V gene TRBV27, with D possibly being TRBD1 (6 bases). Between the trimmed V and J ends, which lost 6 bases and 5 bases, there was a span of 14 bases. This CDR3 spans 13 amino acids. Germline CDR1 MNHEY, CDR2 SMNVEV (reference sequence). CDR3 region: CASRAGVKNEQYF. The CDR3 DNA follows: TGTGCCAGCAGGGCAGGGGTGAAGAACGAGCAGTACTTC.

The chain is built from TRBV20-1 and TRBJ2-7, with a possible D match to TRBD1 (5 bases). V was shortened by 4 bases and J by 4 bases, with 11 bases between the two germline ends. Germline loops: CDR1 DFQATT, CDR2 SNEGSKA (reference sequence). This CDR3 has 12 amino acids. The CDR3 sequence: CSATRGPYEQYF. The CDR3 nucleotides are TGCAGTGCTACAAGGGGCCCTTACGAGCAGTACTTC.

This chain uses TRBV12-3 or TRBV12-4 with TRBJ2-3; a weak D match, TRBD2 (5 bases). V lost 7 bases and J 0 bases, leaving 11 bases between the germline ends. The CDR3 covers 14 residues. The CDR3 nucleotides read TGTGCCAGCACTATCGGGGTGAGCACAGATACGCAGTATTTT. This sequence encodes CASTIGVSTDTQYF.

This clonotype was seen at least ten times. This rearrangement joins TRBV10-3 to TRBJ2-7, with no clear D. V lost 6 bases and J lost 4, with 10 bases in between. The length of the CDR3 is 12 residues. In germline, CDR1 is ENHRY, CDR2 SYGVKD. In DNA form, the CDR3 reads TGTGCCATCAGCCGTCAGAGTTACGAGCAGTACTTC. Translation gives CAISRQSYEQYF.

This chain uses TRBV5-6 with TRBJ2-1, with 11 bases matching TRBD2. Germline V gives CDR1 SGHDT, CDR2 YYEEEE. After removal of 3 bases from V and 6 bases from J, the junction contained 5 bases not matched to a gene. The CDR3 contains 15 residues. CDR3 DNA: TGTGCCAGCAGCTCGGGACTAGCGGTGGGCAATGAGCAGTTCTTC. Protein product: CASSSGLAVGNEQFF.

This clonotype was observed a few times. The chain links TRBV20-1 to TRBJ2-5; 10 nucleotides agree with TRBD2. Trimming took 0 bases from V and 11 from J; bases not matched to a gene: 18. CDR3 length: 17 amino acids. CDR1 DFQATT and CDR2 SNEGSKA come from the germline V gene (reference sequence). This chain's CDR3 is CSARDPGLAEGLYEQYF. DNA for the CDR3: TGCAGTGCTAGAGATCCAGGACTAGCGGAGGGTCTATATGAGCAGTACTTC.